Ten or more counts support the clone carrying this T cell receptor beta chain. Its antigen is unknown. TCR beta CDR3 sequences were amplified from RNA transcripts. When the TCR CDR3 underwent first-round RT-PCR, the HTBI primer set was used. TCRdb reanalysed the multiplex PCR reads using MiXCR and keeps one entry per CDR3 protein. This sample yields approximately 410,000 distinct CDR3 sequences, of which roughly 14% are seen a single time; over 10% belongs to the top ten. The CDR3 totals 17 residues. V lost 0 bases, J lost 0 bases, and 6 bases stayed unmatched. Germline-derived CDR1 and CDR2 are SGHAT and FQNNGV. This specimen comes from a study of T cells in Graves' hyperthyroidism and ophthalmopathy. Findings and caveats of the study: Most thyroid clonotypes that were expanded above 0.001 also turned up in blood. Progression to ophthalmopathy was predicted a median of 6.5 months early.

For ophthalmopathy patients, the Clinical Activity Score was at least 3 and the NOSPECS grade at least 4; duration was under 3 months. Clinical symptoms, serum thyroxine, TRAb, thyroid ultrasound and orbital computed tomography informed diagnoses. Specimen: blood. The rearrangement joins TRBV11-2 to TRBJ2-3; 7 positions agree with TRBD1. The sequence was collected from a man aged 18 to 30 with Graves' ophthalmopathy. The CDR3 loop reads CASSLDYRGLSTDTQYF. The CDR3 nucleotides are TGTGCCAGCAGCTTAGATTACAGGGGCCTTAGCACAGATACGCAGTATTTT. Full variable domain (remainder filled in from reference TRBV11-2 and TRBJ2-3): EAGVAQSPRYKIIEKRQSVAFWCNPISGHATLYWYQQILGQGPKLLIQFQNNGVVDDSQLPKDRFSAERLKGVDSTLKIQPAKLEDSAVYLCASSLDYRGLSTDTQYFGPGTRLTVL.